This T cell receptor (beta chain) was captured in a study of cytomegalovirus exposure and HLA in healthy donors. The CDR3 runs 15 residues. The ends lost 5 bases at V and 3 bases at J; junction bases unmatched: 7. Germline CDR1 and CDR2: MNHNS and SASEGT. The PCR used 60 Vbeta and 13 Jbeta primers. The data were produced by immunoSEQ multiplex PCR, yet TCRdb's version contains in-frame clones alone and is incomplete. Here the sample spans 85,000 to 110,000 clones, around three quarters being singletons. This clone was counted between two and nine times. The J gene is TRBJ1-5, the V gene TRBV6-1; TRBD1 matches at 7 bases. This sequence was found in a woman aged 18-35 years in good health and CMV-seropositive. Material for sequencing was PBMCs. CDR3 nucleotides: TGTGCCAGCAGTCCGGACAGGCCATCCAATCAGCCCCAGCATTTT. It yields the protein CASSPDRPSNQPQHF.